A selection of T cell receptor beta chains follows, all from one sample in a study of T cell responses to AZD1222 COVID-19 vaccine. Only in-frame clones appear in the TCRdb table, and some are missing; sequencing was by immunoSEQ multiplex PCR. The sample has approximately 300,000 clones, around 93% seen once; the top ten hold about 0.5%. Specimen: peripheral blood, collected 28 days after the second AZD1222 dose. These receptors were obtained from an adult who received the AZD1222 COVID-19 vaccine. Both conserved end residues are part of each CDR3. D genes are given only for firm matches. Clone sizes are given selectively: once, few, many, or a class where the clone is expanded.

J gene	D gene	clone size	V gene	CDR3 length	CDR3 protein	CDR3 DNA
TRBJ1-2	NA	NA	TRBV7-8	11	CASSWAGGYTF	TGTGCCAGCAGCTGGGCCGGGGGCTACACCTTC
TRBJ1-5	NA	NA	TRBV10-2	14	CASRAPGPLQPQHF	TGCGCCAGCCGGGCCCCCGGGCCCCTCCAGCCCCAGCATTTT
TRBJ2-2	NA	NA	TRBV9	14	CASSVASRGRELFF	TGTGCCAGCAGCGTAGCCTCCCGGGGGCGGGAGCTGTTTTTT
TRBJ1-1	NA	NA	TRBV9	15	CASSVATEPNTEAFF	TGTGCCAGCAGCGTAGCGACAGAGCCGAACACTGAAGCTTTCTTT
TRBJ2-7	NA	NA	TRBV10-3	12	CAISGTYYEQYF	TGTGCCATCAGCGGGACGTACTACGAGCAGTACTTC
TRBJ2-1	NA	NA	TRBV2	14	CASRTSSSYNEQFF	TGTGCCAGCAGGACAAGCAGCTCCTACAATGAGCAGTTCTTC
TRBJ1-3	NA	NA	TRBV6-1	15	CASSDYRLAGNTIYF	TGTGCCAGCAGTGATTACAGGTTGGCTGGAAACACCATATATTTT
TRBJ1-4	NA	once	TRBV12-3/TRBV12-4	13	CASKGRIGEKLFF	TGTGCCAGCAAGGGGAGGATCGGTGAAAAACTGTTTTTT
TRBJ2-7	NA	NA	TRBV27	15	CASSLWAGPTYEQYF	TGTGCCAGCAGTTTATGGGCGGGGCCAACCTACGAGCAGTACTTC
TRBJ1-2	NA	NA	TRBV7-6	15	CASSPRGAGNYGYTF	TGTGCCAGCAGCCCCCGGGGGGCTGGCAACTATGGCTACACCTTC
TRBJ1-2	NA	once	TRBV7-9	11	CASTLSEGYTF	TGTGCCAGCACCCTCTCCGAGGGCTACACCTTC
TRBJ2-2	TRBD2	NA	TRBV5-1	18	CASSGWPSGRAGAGELFF	TGCGCCAGCAGCGGCTGGCCTAGCGGGAGGGCCGGGGCCGGGGAGCTGTTTTTT
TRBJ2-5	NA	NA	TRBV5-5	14	CASSLGPSEETQYF	TGTGCCAGCAGCTTGGGACCTTCGGAAGAGACCCAGTACTTC